Following are 16 T cell receptor beta chains from one sample sequenced in a study of T cell responses to AZD1222 COVID-19 vaccine. Assay used: immunoSEQ multiplex PCR; TCRdb lists only in-frame clones, some missing. The profile shows some 120,000 clones, approximately 93% of them singletons. Here the sequenced sample was peripheral blood, taken on day 0 of AZD1222 vaccination. These receptors came from an adult in good health.

The chain couples TRBV7-2 to TRBJ2-7; TRBD1 matches at 9 bases. The CDR3 length is 16 residues. V was pared by 0 bases and J by 4 bases, with 7 bases of the junction left unmatched. CDR1 is SGHTA, CDR2 FQGNSA, per germline. CDR3 in DNA: TGTGCCAGCAGCTTAGCTGGGGGACAGGGAAGATACGAGCAGTACTTC. Protein: CASSLAGGQGRYEQYF.

J is TRBJ1-5 and V is TRBV29-1; 8 nucleotides line up with TRBD1. Germline CDR1 and CDR2: SQVTM and ANQGSEA. Trimming at V came to 6 bases and at J to 5 bases, leaving 9 bases not matched to a gene. The CDR3 runs to 14 residues. The CDR3 here is CSVATGAVDQPQHF. The CDR3 coding sequence is TGCAGCGTAGCGACAGGGGCGGTGGATCAGCCCCAGCATTTT. Filled out from reference TRBV29-1 and TRBJ1-5, the complete variable domain reads SAVISQKPSRDICQRGTSLTIQCQVDSQVTMMFWYRQQPGQSLTLIATANQGSEATYESGFVIDKFPISRPNLTFSTLTVSNMSPEDSSIYLCSVATGAVDQPQHFGDGTRLSIL.

The CDR3 bases are TGTGCCAGCAGCAGCACAGGAAGCTCTGGAAACACCATATATTTT. Translating it yields CASSSTGSSGNTIYF. This rearrangement joins TRBV27 to TRBJ1-3, with D perhaps TRBD1 (5 bases). V lost 6 bases and J lost 0, with 12 bases in between. CDR1 and CDR2 (germline): MNHEY, SMNVEV (reference sequence). The CDR3 sequence is 15 residues long.

This clone is a singleton in its sample. The V call is TRBV11-2, the J call TRBJ1-1; no clear D gene. Germline V gene sequence: CDR1 SGHAT, CDR2 FQNNGV. The CDR3 has 14 residues. Trimming removed 1 base at V and 4 bases at J, with 10 bases between. The CDR3 DNA reads TGTGCCAGCAGCTTAGTCATGAGTCCCACTGAAGCTTTCTTT. Translated: CASSLVMSPTEAFF.

The rearrangement uses TRBV11-1 and TRBJ1-4; unclear D gene. Germline CDR1 and CDR2: SGHAT and FQDESV (reference sequence). The CDR3 spans 14 residues. Trimming left V 5 bases short and J 4 bases short, with 11 bases between. DNA for the CDR3: TGTGCCAGCAGCAAAACGGGCGGTAATGAAAAACTGTTTTTT. Translated, it gives CASSKTGGNEKLFF.

V is TRBV27 and J is TRBJ1-5, with D unresolved. The CDR3 consists of 14 residues. The germline V gene encodes CDR1 MNHEY and CDR2 SMNVEV (reference sequence). V dropped 5 bases and J dropped 2 bases, with 10 bases sitting between them. CDR3 residues: CASSPGIGNQPQHF. The CDR3 bases are TGTGCCAGCAGTCCCGGGATTGGCAATCAGCCCCAGCATTTT.

The CDR3 sequence is CASSLPGQGAGSPLHF. CDR3 DNA sequence: TGTGCCAGCAGTCTCCCGGGACAGGGGGCAGGGTCACCCCTCCACTTT. V gene TRBV28 combines with J gene TRBJ1-6; TRBD1 agrees at 12 bases. Germline V gene sequence: CDR1 MDHEN, CDR2 SYDVKM. Unmatched junction bases numbered 9, after V lost 5 bases and J lost 10 bases. There are 16 residues in the CDR3.

CDR3 amino acids: CTSSQDQAGGGRTQYF. The DNA of the CDR3 is TGCACCAGCAGCCAAGATCAAGCGGGAGGCGGGAGAACGCAGTATTTT. The chain recombines TRBV1 with TRBJ2-3; the table names TRBD2, a call not compared with the DNA. TRBV1 constitutes a pseudogene. CDR3 size: 16 residues.

The rearrangement uses TRBV7-9 and TRBJ2-7, with D possibly TRBD1 on 5 matching bases. The CDR3 has 15 residues. CDR1 SEHNR and CDR2 FQNEAQ come from the germline V gene (reference sequence). V lost 5 bases and J lost 3, with 17 bases in between. Here the CDR3 DNA reads TGTGCCAGCAGCAGCCCAGGGCGCAAAGGCTACGAGCAGTACTTC. Its protein is CASSSPGRKGYEQYF.

The rearrangement uses TRBV27 and TRBJ2-1; the D gene is possibly TRBD2 (5 bases). The CDR3 length is 15 residues. Per the germline V gene, CDR1 is MNHEY and CDR2 is SMNVEV (reference sequence). V lost 2 bases and J 2 bases, leaving 10 bases between the germline ends. As DNA, the CDR3 is TGTGCCAGCAGTTTAGAGGCCGGGGCCTACAATGAGCAGTTCTTC. It specifies CASSLEAGAYNEQFF.

V gene TRBV29-1 combines with J gene TRBJ2-5, with a tentative D call TRBD1 (5 bases). With 6 bases removed from V and 1 base from J, the gap between germline ends came to 9 bases. This CDR3 is 12 amino acids long. Germline V CDR1 and CDR2: SQVTM, ANQGSEA. In nucleotides, the CDR3 is TGCAGCGTCGTCGACAGCCAAGAGACCCAGTACTTC. Its translation is CSVVDSQETQYF.

This chain joins TRBV9 and TRBJ2-7; perhaps TRBD1 as D (6 bases). Germline V gives CDR1 SGDLS, CDR2 YYNGEE. V lost 1 base and J 5 bases, leaving 10 bases between the germline ends. This CDR3 has 13 amino acids. CDR3 in amino acids: CASSVMGADEQYF. Written as DNA, the CDR3 is TGTGCCAGCAGCGTAATGGGGGCAGACGAGCAGTACTTC.

This clone was seen a single time. V gene TRBV5-1 combines with J gene TRBJ1-3, with a possible D match to TRBD1 (5 bases). From germline, CDR1 is SGHRS and CDR2 YFSETQ. Deletions cut 4 bases from V and 1 base from J, with 18 bases between. The CDR3 sequence is 17 residues long. The CDR3 region is CASSEGHRTLSGNTIYF. The CDR3 DNA reads as TGCGCCAGCAGCGAAGGACACAGGACATTGTCTGGAAACACCATATATTTT.

V gene TRBV5-6 combines with J gene TRBJ2-1; 7 nucleotides line up with TRBD2. V lost 10 bases to trimming and J lost 2 bases; unmatched junction nucleotides: 12. Germline values: CDR1 SGHDT, CDR2 YYEEEE. The CDR3 loop spans 15 amino acids. In DNA form, the CDR3 reads TGTGCCGGGGCTCCCGGGAGGTTACCCTACAATGAGCAGTTCTTC. It translates to CAGAPGRLPYNEQFF.

The genes are TRBV6-5 and TRBJ2-1, with D possibly called TRBD1 or TRBD2 (5 bases each). This CDR3 is built from 13 residues. V was trimmed by 6 bases and J by 3 bases, leaving 9 bases between them. Germline V gene lookup returns CDR1 MNHEY and CDR2 SVGAGI. The CDR3 region is CASSRDDYNEQFF. CDR3 nucleotides: TGTGCCAGCAGCCGGGACGACTACAATGAGCAGTTCTTC.

The chain uses TRBV18 and TRBJ1-2; maybe TRBD1 (6 bases). The CDR3 extends over 14 amino acids. The germline V gene encodes CDR1 KGHSH and CDR2 LQKENI. The germline V and J ends were trimmed by 3 bases and 4 bases, with 12 bases remaining between them. Written as DNA, the CDR3 is TGTGCCAGCTCACCTCAGGACAGCCTCTATGGCTACACCTTC. As protein: CASSPQDSLYGYTF.